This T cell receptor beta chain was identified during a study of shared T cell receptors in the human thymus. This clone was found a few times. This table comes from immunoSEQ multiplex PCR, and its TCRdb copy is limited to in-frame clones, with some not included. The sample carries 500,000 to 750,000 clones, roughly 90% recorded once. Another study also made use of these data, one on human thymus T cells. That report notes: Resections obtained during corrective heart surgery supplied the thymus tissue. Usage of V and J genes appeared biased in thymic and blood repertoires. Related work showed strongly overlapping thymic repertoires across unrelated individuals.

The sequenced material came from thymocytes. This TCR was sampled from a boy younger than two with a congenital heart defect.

CDR3: CASTVRGRTEAFF. The CDR3 nucleotides are TGTGCCAGTACCGTCCGGGGTAGGACTGAAGCTTTCTTT. The chain carries TRBV19 and TRBJ1-1; D unclear. Per the germline V gene, CDR1 is LNHDA and CDR2 is SQIVND (reference sequence). The CDR3 is 13 residues long. The germline V and J ends were trimmed by 7 bases and 5 bases, with 14 bases remaining between them.